This T cell receptor (beta chain) was observed in a study of cytomegalovirus exposure and HLA in healthy donors. On the study more broadly: Caucasian-associated ancestry cluster membership applied to 75% to 85% of 398 genotyped donors. The study's findings and limits: Indistinguishability led to the exclusion of some V segments, TRBV6-2 and TRBV6-3 included. Researchers reported in a later analysis that a missense DCLRE1C variant was tied to TCR beta V- and J-gene trimming. In presence/absence analyses, roughly uniform sequencing depth across donors was assumed.

Use of 60 Vbeta and 13 Jbeta primers characterized the PCR. Generated by immunoSEQ multiplex PCR, the TCRdb table keeps only in-frame clones and is missing some. Of about 250,000 clones in the sample, around 80% were seen once. Comments on this clone: The antigen remains undetermined.

This CDR3 region has 14 residues. V dropped 5 bases and J dropped 3; count of bases not matched to a gene: 4. CDR1 and CDR2 (germline): LNHDA, SQIVND (reference sequence). The TCR comes from a boy younger than 18 in good health and CMV-seronegative. The material sequenced was PBMCs. This sequence joins TRBV19 and TRBJ1-5; 7 positions agree with TRBD1. CDR3 DNA: TGTGCCAGTAGTCATACAGGGGTCAATCAGCCCCAGCATTTT. Translated, it gives CASSHTGVNQPQHF.